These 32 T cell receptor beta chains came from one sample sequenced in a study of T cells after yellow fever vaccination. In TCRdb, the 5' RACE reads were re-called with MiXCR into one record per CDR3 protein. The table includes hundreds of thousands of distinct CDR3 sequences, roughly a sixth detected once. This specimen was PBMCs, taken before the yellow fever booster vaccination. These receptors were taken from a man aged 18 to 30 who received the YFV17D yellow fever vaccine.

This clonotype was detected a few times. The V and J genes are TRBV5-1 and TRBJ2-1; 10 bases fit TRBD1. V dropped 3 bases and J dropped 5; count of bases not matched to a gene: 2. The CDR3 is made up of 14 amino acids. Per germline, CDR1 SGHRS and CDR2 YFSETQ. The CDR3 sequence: CASSSGQGNNEQFF. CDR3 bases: TGCGCCAGCAGCTCGGGACAGGGGAACAATGAGCAGTTCTTC.

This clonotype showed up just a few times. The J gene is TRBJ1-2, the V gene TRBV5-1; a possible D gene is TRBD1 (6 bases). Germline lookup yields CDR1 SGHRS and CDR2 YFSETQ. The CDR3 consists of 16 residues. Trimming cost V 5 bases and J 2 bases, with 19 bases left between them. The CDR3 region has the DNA TGCGCCAGCAGGCAGGACAGTACGAACAACAACTATGGCTACACCTTC. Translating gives CASRQDSTNNNYGYTF.

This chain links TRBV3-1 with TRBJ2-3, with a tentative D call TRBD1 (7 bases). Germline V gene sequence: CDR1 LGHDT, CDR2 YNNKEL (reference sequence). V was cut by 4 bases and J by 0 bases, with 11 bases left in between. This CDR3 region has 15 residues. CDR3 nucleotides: TGTGCCAGCAGCCCGACAGGGAGGAGCACAGATACGCAGTATTTT. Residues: CASSPTGRSTDTQYF.

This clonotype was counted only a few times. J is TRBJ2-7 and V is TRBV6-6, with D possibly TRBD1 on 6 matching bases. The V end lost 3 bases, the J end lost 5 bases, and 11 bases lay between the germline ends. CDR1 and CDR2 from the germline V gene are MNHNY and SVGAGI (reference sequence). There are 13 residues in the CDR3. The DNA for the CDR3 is TGTGCCAGCAGTTATGGCAGGGGCCACGAGCAGTACGTC. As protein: CASSYGRGHEQYV.

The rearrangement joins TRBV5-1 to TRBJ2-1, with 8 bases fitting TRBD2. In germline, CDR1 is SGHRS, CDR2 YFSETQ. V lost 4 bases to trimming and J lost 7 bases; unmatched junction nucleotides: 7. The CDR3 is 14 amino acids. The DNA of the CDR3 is TGCGCCAGCAGCCCGACGGGACTAGAGAATGAGCAGTTCTTC. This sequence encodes CASSPTGLENEQFF. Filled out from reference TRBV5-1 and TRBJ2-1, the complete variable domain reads KAGVTQTPRYLIKTRGQQVTLSCSPISGHRSVSWYQQTPGQGLQFLFEYFSETQRNKGNFPGRFSGRQFSNSRSEMNVSTLELGDSALYLCASSPTGLENEQFFGPGTRLTVL.

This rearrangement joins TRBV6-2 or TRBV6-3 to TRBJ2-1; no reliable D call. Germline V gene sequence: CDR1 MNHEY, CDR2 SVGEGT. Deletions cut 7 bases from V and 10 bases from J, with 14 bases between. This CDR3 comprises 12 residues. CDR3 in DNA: TGTGCCAGCACTAACGGTAGGCGGGAGCAGTTCTTC. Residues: CASTNGRREQFF.

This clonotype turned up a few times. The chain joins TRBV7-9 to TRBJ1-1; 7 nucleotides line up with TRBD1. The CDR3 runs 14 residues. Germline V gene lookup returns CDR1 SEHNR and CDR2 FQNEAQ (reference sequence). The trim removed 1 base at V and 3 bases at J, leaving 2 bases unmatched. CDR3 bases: TGTGCCAGCAGCTTAGAAGGGACAGACACTGAAGCTTTCTTT. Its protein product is CASSLEGTDTEAFF.

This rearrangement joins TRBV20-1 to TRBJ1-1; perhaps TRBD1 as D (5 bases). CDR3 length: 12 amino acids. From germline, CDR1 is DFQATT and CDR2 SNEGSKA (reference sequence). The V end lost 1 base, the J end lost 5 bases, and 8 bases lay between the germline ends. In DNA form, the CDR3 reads TGCAGTGCTAGAGCGGGGGATACTGAAGCTTTCTTT. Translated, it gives CSARAGDTEAFF.

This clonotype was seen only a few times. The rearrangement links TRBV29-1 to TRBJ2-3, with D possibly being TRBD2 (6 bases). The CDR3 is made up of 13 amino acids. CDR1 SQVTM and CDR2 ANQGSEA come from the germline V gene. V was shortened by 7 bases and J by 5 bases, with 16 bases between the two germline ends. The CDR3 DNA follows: TGCAGCGGGAGGGACGGCCAGGGAGATACGCAGTATTTT. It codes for CSGRDGQGDTQYF.

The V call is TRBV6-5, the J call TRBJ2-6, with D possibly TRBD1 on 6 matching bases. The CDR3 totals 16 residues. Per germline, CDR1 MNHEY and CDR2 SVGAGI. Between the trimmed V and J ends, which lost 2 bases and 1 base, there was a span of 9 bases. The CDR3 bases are TGTGCCAGCAGTTACGGGGGCTGGTCTGGGGCCAACGTCCTGACTTTC. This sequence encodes CASSYGGWSGANVLTF.

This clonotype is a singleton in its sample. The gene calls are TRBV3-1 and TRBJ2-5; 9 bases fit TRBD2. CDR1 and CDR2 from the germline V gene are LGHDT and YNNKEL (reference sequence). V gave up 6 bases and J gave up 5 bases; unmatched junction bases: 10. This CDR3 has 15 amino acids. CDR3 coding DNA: TGTGCCAGCAGGTTCACTAGCGGGCGGTCGGAGACCCAGTACTTC. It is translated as CASRFTSGRSETQYF.

The CDR3: CAYRASGGGEQFF. Here the CDR3 DNA reads TGTGCCTATCGGGCTAGCGGGGGAGGTGAGCAGTTCTTC. The gene calls are TRBV30 and TRBJ2-1; 10 bases line up with TRBD2. The CDR3 consists of 13 residues. Per the germline V gene, CDR1 is GTSNPN and CDR2 is SVGIG (reference sequence). Losses at the gene ends were 7 bases for V and 9 bases for J; bases not matched to a gene: 9.

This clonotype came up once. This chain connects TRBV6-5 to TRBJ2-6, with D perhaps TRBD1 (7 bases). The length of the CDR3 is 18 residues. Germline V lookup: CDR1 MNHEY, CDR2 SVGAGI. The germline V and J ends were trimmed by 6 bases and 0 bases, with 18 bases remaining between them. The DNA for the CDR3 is TGTGCCAGCAGAAACAAGGGGACAGCGGGCTCTGGGGCCAACGTCCTGACTTTC. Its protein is CASRNKGTAGSGANVLTF.

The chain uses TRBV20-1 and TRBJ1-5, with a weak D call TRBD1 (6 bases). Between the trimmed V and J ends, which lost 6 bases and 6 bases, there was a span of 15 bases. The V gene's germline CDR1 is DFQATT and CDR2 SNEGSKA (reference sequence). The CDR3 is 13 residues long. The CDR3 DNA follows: TGCAGTGCCCGCGGGGGCCGCACTCAGCCCCAGCATTTT. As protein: CSARGGRTQPQHF.

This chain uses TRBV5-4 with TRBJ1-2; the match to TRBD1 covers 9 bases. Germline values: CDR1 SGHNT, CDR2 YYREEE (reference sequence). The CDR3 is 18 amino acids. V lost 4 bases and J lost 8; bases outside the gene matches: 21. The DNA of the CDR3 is TGTGCCAGCAGCCCCGGGACAGGGAGTAATGCGTATCGGGGGGGCTACACCTTC. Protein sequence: CASSPGTGSNAYRGGYTF.

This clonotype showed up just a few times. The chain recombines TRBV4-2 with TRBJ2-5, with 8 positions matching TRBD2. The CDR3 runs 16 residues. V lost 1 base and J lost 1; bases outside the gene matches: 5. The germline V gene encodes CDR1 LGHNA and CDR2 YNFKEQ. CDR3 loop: CASSQAIAGSQETQYF. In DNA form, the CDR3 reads TGTGCCAGCAGCCAAGCAATAGCGGGGTCCCAAGAGACCCAGTACTTC.

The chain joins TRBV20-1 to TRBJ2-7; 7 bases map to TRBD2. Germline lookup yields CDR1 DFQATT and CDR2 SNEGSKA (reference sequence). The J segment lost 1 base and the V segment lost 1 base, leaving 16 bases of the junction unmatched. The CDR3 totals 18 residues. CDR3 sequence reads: CSARGLTGRGLRSYEQYF. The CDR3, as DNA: TGCAGTGCTAGAGGACTCACGGGGAGGGGCCTAAGGTCCTACGAGCAGTACTTC.

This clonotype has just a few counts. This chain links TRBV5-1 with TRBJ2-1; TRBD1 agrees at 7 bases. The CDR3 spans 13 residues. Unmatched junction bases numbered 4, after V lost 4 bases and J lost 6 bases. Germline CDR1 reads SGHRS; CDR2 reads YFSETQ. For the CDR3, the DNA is TGCGCCAGCAGCATCGACAGGGTCAATGAGCAGTTCTTC. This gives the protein CASSIDRVNEQFF.

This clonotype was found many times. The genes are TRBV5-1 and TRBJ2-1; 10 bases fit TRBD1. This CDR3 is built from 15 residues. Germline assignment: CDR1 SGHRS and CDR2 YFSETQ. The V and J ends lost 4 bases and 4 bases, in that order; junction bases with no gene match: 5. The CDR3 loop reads CASSLTGGAYNEQFF. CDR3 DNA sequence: TGCGCCAGCAGCCTGACAGGGGGCGCTTACAATGAGCAGTTCTTC.

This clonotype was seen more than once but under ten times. The CDR3, as DNA: TGCAGTGCTAGAGGGGACAGGGAACGCACTGAAGCTTTCTTT. Translated: CSARGDRERTEAFF. The V call is TRBV20-1, the J call TRBJ1-1; 9 bases agree with TRBD1. Germline V gives CDR1 DFQATT, CDR2 SNEGSKA (reference sequence). The V segment lost 1 base and the J segment 4 bases; nucleotides outside the gene matches: 4. The CDR3 is 14 amino acids.

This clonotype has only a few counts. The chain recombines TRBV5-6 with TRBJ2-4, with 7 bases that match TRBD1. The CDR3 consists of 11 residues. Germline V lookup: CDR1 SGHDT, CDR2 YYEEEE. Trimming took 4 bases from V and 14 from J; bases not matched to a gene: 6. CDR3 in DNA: TGTGCCAGCAGCAGGGACAGTTCGGAGTACTTC. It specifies CASSRDSSEYF. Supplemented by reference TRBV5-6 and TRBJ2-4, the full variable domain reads DAGVTQSPTHLIKTRGQQVTLRCSPKSGHDTVSWYQQALGQGPQFIFQYYEEEERQRGNFPDRFSGHQFPNYSSELNVNALLLGDSALYLCASSRDSSEYFGAGTRLSVL.

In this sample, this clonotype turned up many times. CDR3 bases: TGTGCCAGCAGCCCCCGGGGTAGCGGGTTTGGTACGCAGTATTTT. The encoded protein is CASSPRGSGFGTQYF. The gene calls are TRBV27 and TRBJ2-3, with 7 bases matching TRBD2. The ends lost 6 bases at V and 8 bases at J; junction bases unmatched: 14. CDR1 and CDR2 from the germline V gene are MNHEY and SMNVEV (reference sequence). CDR3 length: 15 residues.

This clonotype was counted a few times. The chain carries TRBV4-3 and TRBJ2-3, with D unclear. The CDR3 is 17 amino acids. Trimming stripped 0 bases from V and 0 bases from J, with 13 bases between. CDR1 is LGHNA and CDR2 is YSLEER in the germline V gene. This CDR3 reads CASSQDGSARSTDTQYF. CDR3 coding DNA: TGCGCCAGCAGCCAAGATGGTTCAGCCCGGAGCACAGATACGCAGTATTTT.

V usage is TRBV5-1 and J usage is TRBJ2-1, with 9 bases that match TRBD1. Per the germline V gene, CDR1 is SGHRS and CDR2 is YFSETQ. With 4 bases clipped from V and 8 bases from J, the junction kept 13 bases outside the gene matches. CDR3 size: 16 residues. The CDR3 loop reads CASSREPGQGSYEQFF. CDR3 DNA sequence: TGCGCCAGCAGCAGGGAACCGGGACAGGGTAGTTATGAGCAGTTCTTC.

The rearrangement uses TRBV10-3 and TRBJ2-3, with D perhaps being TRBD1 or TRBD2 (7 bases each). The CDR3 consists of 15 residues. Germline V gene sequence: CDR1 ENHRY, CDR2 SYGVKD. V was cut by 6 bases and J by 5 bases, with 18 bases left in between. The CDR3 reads CAISQGEGAGDTQYF. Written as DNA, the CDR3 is TGTGCCATCAGCCAGGGGGAGGGGGCCGGAGATACGCAGTATTTT.

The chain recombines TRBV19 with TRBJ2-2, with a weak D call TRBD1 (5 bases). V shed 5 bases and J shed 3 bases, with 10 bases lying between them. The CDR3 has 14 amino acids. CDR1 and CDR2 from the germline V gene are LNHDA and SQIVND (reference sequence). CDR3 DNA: TGTGCCAGTAGTTTAAGACAGTACACCGGGGAGCTGTTTTTT. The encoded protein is CASSLRQYTGELFF.

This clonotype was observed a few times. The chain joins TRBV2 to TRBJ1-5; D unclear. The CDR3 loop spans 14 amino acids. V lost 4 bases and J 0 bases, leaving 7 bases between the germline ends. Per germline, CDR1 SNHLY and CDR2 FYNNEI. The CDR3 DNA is TGTGCCAGCAGTGGGTTATATAGCAATCAGCCCCAGCATTTT. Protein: CASSGLYSNQPQHF. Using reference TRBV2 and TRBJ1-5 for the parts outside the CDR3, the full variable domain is EPEVTQTPSHQVTQMGQEVILRCVPISNHLYFYWYRQILGQKVEFLVSFYNNEISEKSEIFDDQFSVERPDGSNFTLKIRSTKLEDSAMYFCASSGLYSNQPQHFGDGTRLSIL.

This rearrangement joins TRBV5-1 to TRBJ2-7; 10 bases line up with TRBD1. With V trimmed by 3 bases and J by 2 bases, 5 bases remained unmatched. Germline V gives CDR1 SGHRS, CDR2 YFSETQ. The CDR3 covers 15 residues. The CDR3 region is CASSSPGQGTYEQYF. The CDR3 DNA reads TGCGCCAGCAGCTCACCGGGACAGGGGACCTACGAGCAGTACTTC.

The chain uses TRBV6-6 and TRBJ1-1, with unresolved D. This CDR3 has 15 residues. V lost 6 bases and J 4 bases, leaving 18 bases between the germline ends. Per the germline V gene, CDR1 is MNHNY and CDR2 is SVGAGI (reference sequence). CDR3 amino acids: CASSTTGVLGTEAFF. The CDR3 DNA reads TGTGCCAGCAGCACCACCGGGGTGTTGGGCACTGAAGCTTTCTTT.

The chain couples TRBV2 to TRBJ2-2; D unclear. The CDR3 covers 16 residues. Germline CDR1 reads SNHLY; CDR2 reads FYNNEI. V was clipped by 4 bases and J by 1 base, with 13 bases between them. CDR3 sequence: CASSVVAPLNTGELFF. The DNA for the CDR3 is TGTGCCAGCAGTGTGGTTGCGCCGCTGAACACCGGGGAGCTGTTTTTT. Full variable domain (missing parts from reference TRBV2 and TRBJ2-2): EPEVTQTPSHQVTQMGQEVILRCVPISNHLYFYWYRQILGQKVEFLVSFYNNEISEKSEIFDDQFSVERPDGSNFTLKIRSTKLEDSAMYFCASSVVAPLNTGELFFGEGSRLTVL.

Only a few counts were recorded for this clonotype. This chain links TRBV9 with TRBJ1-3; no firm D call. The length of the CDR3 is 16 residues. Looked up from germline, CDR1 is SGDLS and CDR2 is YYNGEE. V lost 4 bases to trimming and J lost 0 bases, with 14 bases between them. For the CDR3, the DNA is TGTGCCAGCAGCAGGGTTCGCACTGGCTCTGGAAACACCATATATTTT. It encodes CASSRVRTGSGNTIYF.

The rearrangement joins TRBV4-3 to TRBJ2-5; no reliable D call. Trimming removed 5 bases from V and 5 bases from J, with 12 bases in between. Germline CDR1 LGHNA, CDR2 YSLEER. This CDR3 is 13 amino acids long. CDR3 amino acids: CASSANPGETQYF. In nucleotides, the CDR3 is TGCGCCAGCAGCGCTAACCCTGGGGAGACCCAGTACTTC.